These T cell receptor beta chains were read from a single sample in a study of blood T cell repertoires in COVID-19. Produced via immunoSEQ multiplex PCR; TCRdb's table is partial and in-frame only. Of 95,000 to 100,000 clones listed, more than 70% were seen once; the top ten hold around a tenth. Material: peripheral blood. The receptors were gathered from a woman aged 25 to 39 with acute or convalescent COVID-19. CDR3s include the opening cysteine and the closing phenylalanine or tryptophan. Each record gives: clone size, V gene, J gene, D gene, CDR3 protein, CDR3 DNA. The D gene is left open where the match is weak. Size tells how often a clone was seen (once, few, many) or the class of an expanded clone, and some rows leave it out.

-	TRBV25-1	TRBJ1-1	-	CASSDLQDFRDTEAFF	TGTGCCAGCAGTGACCTCCAGGACTTTAGGGACACTGAAGCTTTCTTT
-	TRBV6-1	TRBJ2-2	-	CASSEDRASTGELFF	TGTGCCAGCAGTGAAGACAGGGCCAGCACCGGGGAGCTGTTTTTT
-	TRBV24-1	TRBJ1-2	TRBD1	CATSSVQGAGYTF	TGTGCCACCAGTTCCGTCCAGGGGGCTGGCTACACCTTC
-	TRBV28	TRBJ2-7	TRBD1	CATRDRRYEQYF	TGTGCAACAAGGGACAGGAGGTACGAGCAGTACTTC
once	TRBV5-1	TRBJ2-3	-	CASSFNGDTQYF	TGCGCCAGCAGCTTCAACGGAGATACGCAGTATTTT
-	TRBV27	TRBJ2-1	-	CASSTAGSYNEQFF	TGTGCCAGCAGTACAGCCGGCTCCTACAATGAGCAGTTCTTC
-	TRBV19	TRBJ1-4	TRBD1	CASKPGQGNEKLFF	TGTGCCAGTAAACCAGGACAGGGTAATGAAAAACTGTTTTTT
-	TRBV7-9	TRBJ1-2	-	CASSPDNNYGYTF	TGTGCCAGCAGCCCGGACAACAACTATGGCTACACCTTC
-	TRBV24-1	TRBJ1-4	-	CATSDWRDEKLFF	TGTGCCACCAGTGATTGGAGGGATGAAAAACTGTTTTTT
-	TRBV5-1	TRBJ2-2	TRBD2	CASSSGPSGGVTGELFF	TGCGCCAGCAGCTCCGGCCCTAGCGGGGGAGTTACCGGGGAGCTGTTTTTT
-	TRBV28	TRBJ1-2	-	CASSDSLYYGYTF	TGTGCCAGCAGTGACTCATTGTACTATGGCTACACCTTC
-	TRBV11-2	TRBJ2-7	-	CASSLSDSRAYEQYF	TGTGCCAGCAGCTTATCCGACTCTCGGGCCTACGAGCAGTACTTC
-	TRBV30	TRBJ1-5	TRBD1	CAWNKGQDNQPQHF	TGTGCCTGGAACAAGGGACAGGATAATCAGCCCCAGCATTTT
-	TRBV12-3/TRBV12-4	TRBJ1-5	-	CASRKLSNQPQHF	TGTGCCAGCAGAAAACTTAGCAATCAGCCCCAGCATTTT
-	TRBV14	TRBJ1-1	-	CASSQWPEAFF	TGTGCCAGCAGCCAATGGCCTGAAGCTTTCTTT
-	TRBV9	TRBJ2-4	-	CASSVQGENIQYF	TGTGCCAGCAGCGTACAGGGCGAAAACATTCAGTACTTC
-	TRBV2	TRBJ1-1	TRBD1	CASNRLTGGTEAFF	TGTGCCAGCAATCGCCTTACAGGGGGCACTGAAGCTTTCTTT
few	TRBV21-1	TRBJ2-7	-	CASIREVGHCSYEQYF	TGTGCCAGCATCCGAGAGGTAGGACACTGCTCCTACGAGCAGTACTTC
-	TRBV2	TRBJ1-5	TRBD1	CASSEGDSKGNQPQHF	TGTGCCAGCAGTGAGGGGGACAGTAAGGGGAATCAGCCCCAGCATTTT
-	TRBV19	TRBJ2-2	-	CASSIRRTAANTGELFF	TGTGCCAGTAGTATCCGGAGGACGGCCGCGAACACCGGGGAGCTGTTTTTT
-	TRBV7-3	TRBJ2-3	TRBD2	CASSTSGGAGDTQYF	TGTGCCAGCAGCACTAGCGGGGGGGCCGGAGATACGCAGTATTTT
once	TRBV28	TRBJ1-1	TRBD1	CASSTRTGVAEAFF	TGTGCCAGCAGTACCCGAACAGGGGTGGCTGAAGCTTTCTTT
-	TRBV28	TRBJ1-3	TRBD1	CASSPGQGMSGNTIYF	TGTGCCAGCAGTCCCGGACAGGGGATGAGTGGAAACACCATATATTTT